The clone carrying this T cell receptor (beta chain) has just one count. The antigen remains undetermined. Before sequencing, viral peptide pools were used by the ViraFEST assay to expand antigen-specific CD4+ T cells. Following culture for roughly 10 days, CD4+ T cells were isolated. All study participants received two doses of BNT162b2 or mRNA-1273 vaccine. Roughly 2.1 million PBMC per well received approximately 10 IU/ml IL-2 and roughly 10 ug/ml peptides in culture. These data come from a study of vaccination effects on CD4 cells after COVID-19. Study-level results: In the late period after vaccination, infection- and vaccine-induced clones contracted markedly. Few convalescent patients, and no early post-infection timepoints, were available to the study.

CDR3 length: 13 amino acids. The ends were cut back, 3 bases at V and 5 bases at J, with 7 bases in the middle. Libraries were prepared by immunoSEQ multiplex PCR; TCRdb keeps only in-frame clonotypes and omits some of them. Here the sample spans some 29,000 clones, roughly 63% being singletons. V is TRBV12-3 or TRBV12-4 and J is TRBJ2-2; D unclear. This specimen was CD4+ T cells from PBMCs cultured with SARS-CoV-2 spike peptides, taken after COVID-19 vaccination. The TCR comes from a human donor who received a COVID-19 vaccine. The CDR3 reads CASSFQTTGELFF. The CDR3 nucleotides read TGTGCCAGCAGTTTTCAGACAACCGGGGAGCTGTTTTTT.